The source of this T cell receptor (beta chain) is a study of CD8 T cells in ankylosing spondylitis. Overall study results and limits: Some of these motif variants have turned up before, in reports on reactive arthritis synovial fluid and blood. What seemed typical of ankylosing spondylitis blood was a TCR beta motif built from 7 or 8 highly homologous variants.

In this sample, this clonotype turned up many times. Antigen specificity is unknown. V lost 8 bases and J 0 bases, leaving 8 bases between the germline ends. The CDR3 contains 13 residues. Quantitative barcoded 5'-RACE was used to prepare TCR beta libraries. Each CDR3 protein gets one entry after TCRdb re-called the 5' RACE reads with MiXCR. Found here are just under 95,000 distinct CDR3 sequences, 8.5% to 9% of them singletons; the top ten hold 5.1%. Material for sequencing was blood, either unsorted or a sorted T cell fraction (not recorded which). This clonotype originated in a male donor with ankylosing spondylitis or in good health (not recorded which). This chain uses TRBV12-3 or TRBV12-4 with TRBJ2-1; D remains ambiguous. CDR3 bases: TGTGCCAGCTCGAGTATCTCCTACAATGAGCAGTTCTTC. This codes for CASSSISYNEQFF.